The next 20 T cell receptor beta chains were all read from a single sample in a study of blood T cells in healthy people across ages. Combining a sample-barcoded 5' primer with a J-beta primer mix, a second PCR ran for 7 to 11 cycles. From the 5' RACE reads, TCRdb called clonotypes with MiXCR, one entry per CDR3 protein. The profile shows approximately 880,000 distinct CDR3 sequences, roughly 48% of them singletons. Source material: blood. The source is a man aged 25 to 40 in good health.

The chain employs TRBV5-1 and TRBJ1-1; TRBD1 aligns across 8 bases. V gave up 5 bases and J gave up 1 base; unmatched junction bases: 7. Germline lookup yields CDR1 SGHRS and CDR2 YFSETQ. The CDR3 runs 15 residues. The CDR3 reads CASSQHTGGNTEAFF. CDR3 bases: TGCGCCAGCAGTCAACACACAGGGGGGAACACTGAAGCTTTCTTT.

V gene TRBV2 combines with J gene TRBJ1-1; 9 nucleotides match TRBD1. The length of the CDR3 is 14 residues. V gave up 6 bases and J gave up 11 bases; unmatched junction bases: 13. Germline CDR1 reads SNHLY; CDR2 reads FYNNEI. The CDR3 loop is CASSAGGQGGIAFF. The CDR3 coding sequence is TGTGCCAGCAGCGCTGGGGGACAGGGAGGGATTGCTTTCTTT.

This chain uses TRBV5-1 with TRBJ2-7; TRBD2 aligns across 9 bases. J gave up 2 bases and V 4 bases, and 7 bases lay outside the gene matches. CDR1 SGHRS and CDR2 YFSETQ come from the germline V gene. The CDR3 is 15 amino acids. CDR3 loop: CASSRASGGTYEQYF. In DNA form, the CDR3 reads TGCGCCAGCAGCCGAGCAAGCGGGGGGACCTACGAGCAGTACTTC.

This clonotype has only a few counts. The V and J genes are TRBV11-3 and TRBJ2-5; D uncertain. This CDR3 is 16 amino acids long. Germline CDR1 SGHNT, CDR2 YENEEA. V lost 3 bases and J 1 base, leaving 15 bases between the germline ends. The CDR3 here is CASSFNRISRQETQYF. CDR3 coding DNA: TGTGCCAGCAGCTTTAATCGGATATCCCGCCAAGAGACCCAGTACTTC.

The chain recombines TRBV15 with TRBJ2-3; 10 bases are shared with TRBD1. Unmatched junction bases numbered 5, after V lost 3 bases and J lost 2 bases. The CDR3 spans 16 residues. The V gene's germline CDR1 is LNHNV and CDR2 YYDKDF (reference sequence). In DNA, the CDR3 is TGTGCCACCAGCAGTAGCGGGACAGGGGCCACAGATACGCAGTATTTT. Protein sequence: CATSSSGTGATDTQYF. Full variable domain (missing parts from reference TRBV15 and TRBJ2-3): DAMVIQNPRYQVTQFGKPVTLSCSQTLNHNVMYWYQQKSSQAPKLLFHYYDKDFNNEADTPDNFQSRRPNTSFCFLDIRSPGLGDTAMYLCATSSSGTGATDTQYFGPGTRLTVL.

This clonotype has only a few counts. CDR3 DNA sequence: TGCGCCAGCAGCCCCACGACGGGAGACAACTACGAGCAGTACTTC. Translating gives CASSPTTGDNYEQYF. This chain connects TRBV5-1 to TRBJ2-4; weak D call: TRBD2 (6 bases). The end of the DNA fits TRBJ2-7 better, so the J call may be wrong. CDR1 SGHRS and CDR2 YFSETQ come from the germline V gene. The CDR3 has 15 amino acids.

This rearrangement joins TRBV20-1 to TRBJ2-7; 9 nucleotides match TRBD2. Germline CDR1 DFQATT, CDR2 SNEGSKA (reference sequence). This CDR3 has 14 residues. The J segment lost 4 bases and the V segment lost 3 bases, leaving 7 bases of the junction unmatched. In DNA, the CDR3 is TGCAGTGCTAGCCTAGCGGGGCAACTTTACGAGCAGTACTTC. Translation gives CSASLAGQLYEQYF.

This chain connects TRBV11-1 to TRBJ2-1; no definite D call. The assigned J gene may be wrong: the sequence end matches TRBJ2-7 better. The CDR3 covers 14 residues. Per the germline V gene, CDR1 is SGHAT and CDR2 is FQDESV (reference sequence). The CDR3 coding sequence is TGTGCCAGCAGCTTCAACACGGCTTACAATGAGCAGTACTTC. This encodes CASSFNTAYNEQYF.

This clonotype has more than one count but fewer than ten. The J gene is TRBJ2-1, the V gene TRBV4-2, with D possibly being TRBD2 (6 bases). This CDR3 comprises 13 residues. V lost 0 bases, J lost 9 bases, and 9 bases lay in between. Germline CDR1 LGHNA, CDR2 YNFKEQ. The CDR3 bases are TGTGCCAGCAGCCAAGATCGGGAGACTGAGCAGTTCTTC. Amino acids: CASSQDRETEQFF.

This rearrangement joins TRBV28 to TRBJ1-4; 7 nucleotides line up with TRBD1. Per germline, CDR1 MDHEN and CDR2 SYDVKM. With 3 bases clipped from V and 3 bases from J, the junction kept 1 base outside the gene matches. The CDR3 is 14 amino acids. Here the CDR3 reads CASSFTGANEKLFF. CDR3 in DNA: TGTGCCAGCAGTTTCACAGGGGCTAATGAAAAACTGTTTTTT.

V gene TRBV2 combines with J gene TRBJ1-5; TRBD1 agrees at 10 bases. The J segment lost 5 bases and the V segment lost 2 bases, leaving 3 bases of the junction unmatched. The CDR3 covers 15 residues. CDR1 and CDR2 from the germline V gene are SNHLY and FYNNEI. CDR3 nucleotides: TGTGCCAGCAGTGAACTGGGACAGGGGTATCAGCCCCAGCATTTT. Amino acid sequence: CASSELGQGYQPQHF.

This sequence joins TRBV12-3 or TRBV12-4 and TRBJ2-5, with D unresolved. The CDR3 covers 14 residues. Trimming pared 1 base from V and 11 bases from J, leaving 17 bases between. The CDR3: CASSLGGPSYKQYF. The CDR3 bases are TGTGCCAGCAGTTTAGGGGGTCCCTCCTACAAGCAGTACTTC.

This chain links TRBV11-2 with TRBJ2-5; unclear D gene. V was cut by 4 bases and J by 5 bases, with 11 bases left in between. The length of the CDR3 is 13 residues. The V gene's germline CDR1 is SGHAT and CDR2 FQNNGV. CDR3 nucleotides: TGTGCCAGCAGCTCCGACGGGTTGGAGACCCAGTACTTC. This gives the protein CASSSDGLETQYF.

The chain has TRBV4-1 and TRBJ2-4; D remains ambiguous. This CDR3 comprises 16 residues. V was pared by 4 bases and J by 2 bases, with 15 bases between. The germline CDR1 and CDR2 sequences are MGHRA and YSYEKL. CDR3 sequence (DNA): TGCGCCAGCAGCCCGGTCCGTGCAGGACCCAAAAACATTCAGTACTTC. Its translation: CASSPVRAGPKNIQYF.

V is TRBV5-6 and J is TRBJ2-7; 7 positions match TRBD2. The V gene end was trimmed by 4 bases and the J gene end by 4 bases; junction bases not matched to a gene: 11. The CDR3 contains 15 residues. CDR1 is SGHDT, CDR2 YYEEEE, per germline. This chain's CDR3 is CASSPVGGSFYEQYF. The CDR3 region has the DNA TGTGCCAGCAGCCCCGTGGGGGGGTCCTTTTACGAGCAGTACTTC.

This clonotype has only a few counts. This rearrangement joins TRBV7-6 to TRBJ2-1; 14 nucleotides align to TRBD2. The V segment lost 6 bases and the J segment 8 bases; nucleotides outside the gene matches: 6. Germline CDR1 SGHVS, CDR2 FNYEAQ. This CDR3 has 15 residues. The CDR3 bases are TGTGCCAGCAGACTGACTAGCGGGGGGGCCTATGAGCAGTTCTTC. Protein: CASRLTSGGAYEQFF.

The chain combines TRBV29-1 with TRBJ2-2, with D possibly TRBD2 on 6 matching bases. CDR1 and CDR2 from the germline V gene are SQVTM and ANQGSEA. Trimming pared 5 bases from V and 1 base from J, leaving 11 bases between. This CDR3 spans 14 amino acids. The CDR3 coding sequence is TGCAGCGTTATCGGAGGGCTGAACACCGGGGAGCTGTTTTTT. It codes for CSVIGGLNTGELFF.

A few counts support this clonotype. The chain joins TRBV4-1 to TRBJ2-5, with TRBD2 identical over 9 bases. The CDR3 is 15 amino acids. Trimming took 2 bases from V and 4 from J; bases not matched to a gene: 5. Germline loops: CDR1 MGHRA, CDR2 YSYEKL. The CDR3 loop is CASSQLGGGGETQYF. The CDR3 DNA follows: TGCGCCAGCAGCCAACTAGGCGGGGGGGGAGAGACCCAGTACTTC.

This chain links TRBV30 with TRBJ2-5; 11 bases map to TRBD2. After removal of 2 bases from V and 11 bases from J, the junction contained 13 bases not matched to a gene. The germline gives CDR1 GTSNPN, CDR2 SVGIG (reference sequence). The CDR3 is 15 residues long. For the CDR3, the DNA is TGTGCCTGGAGTTCCCTGACTAGCGGGGTGGATGAGCAGTACTTC. It encodes CAWSSLTSGVDEQYF.

A few counts support this clonotype. J is TRBJ1-2 and V is TRBV20-1; the D is unclear. The V end lost 5 bases, the J end lost 5 bases, and 12 bases lay between the germline ends. The germline gives CDR1 DFQATT, CDR2 SNEGSKA (reference sequence). The CDR3 loop spans 12 amino acids. The CDR3 sequence: CSAPVEDYGYTF. The CDR3 DNA sequence: TGCAGTGCTCCGGTTGAGGATTATGGCTACACCTTC.